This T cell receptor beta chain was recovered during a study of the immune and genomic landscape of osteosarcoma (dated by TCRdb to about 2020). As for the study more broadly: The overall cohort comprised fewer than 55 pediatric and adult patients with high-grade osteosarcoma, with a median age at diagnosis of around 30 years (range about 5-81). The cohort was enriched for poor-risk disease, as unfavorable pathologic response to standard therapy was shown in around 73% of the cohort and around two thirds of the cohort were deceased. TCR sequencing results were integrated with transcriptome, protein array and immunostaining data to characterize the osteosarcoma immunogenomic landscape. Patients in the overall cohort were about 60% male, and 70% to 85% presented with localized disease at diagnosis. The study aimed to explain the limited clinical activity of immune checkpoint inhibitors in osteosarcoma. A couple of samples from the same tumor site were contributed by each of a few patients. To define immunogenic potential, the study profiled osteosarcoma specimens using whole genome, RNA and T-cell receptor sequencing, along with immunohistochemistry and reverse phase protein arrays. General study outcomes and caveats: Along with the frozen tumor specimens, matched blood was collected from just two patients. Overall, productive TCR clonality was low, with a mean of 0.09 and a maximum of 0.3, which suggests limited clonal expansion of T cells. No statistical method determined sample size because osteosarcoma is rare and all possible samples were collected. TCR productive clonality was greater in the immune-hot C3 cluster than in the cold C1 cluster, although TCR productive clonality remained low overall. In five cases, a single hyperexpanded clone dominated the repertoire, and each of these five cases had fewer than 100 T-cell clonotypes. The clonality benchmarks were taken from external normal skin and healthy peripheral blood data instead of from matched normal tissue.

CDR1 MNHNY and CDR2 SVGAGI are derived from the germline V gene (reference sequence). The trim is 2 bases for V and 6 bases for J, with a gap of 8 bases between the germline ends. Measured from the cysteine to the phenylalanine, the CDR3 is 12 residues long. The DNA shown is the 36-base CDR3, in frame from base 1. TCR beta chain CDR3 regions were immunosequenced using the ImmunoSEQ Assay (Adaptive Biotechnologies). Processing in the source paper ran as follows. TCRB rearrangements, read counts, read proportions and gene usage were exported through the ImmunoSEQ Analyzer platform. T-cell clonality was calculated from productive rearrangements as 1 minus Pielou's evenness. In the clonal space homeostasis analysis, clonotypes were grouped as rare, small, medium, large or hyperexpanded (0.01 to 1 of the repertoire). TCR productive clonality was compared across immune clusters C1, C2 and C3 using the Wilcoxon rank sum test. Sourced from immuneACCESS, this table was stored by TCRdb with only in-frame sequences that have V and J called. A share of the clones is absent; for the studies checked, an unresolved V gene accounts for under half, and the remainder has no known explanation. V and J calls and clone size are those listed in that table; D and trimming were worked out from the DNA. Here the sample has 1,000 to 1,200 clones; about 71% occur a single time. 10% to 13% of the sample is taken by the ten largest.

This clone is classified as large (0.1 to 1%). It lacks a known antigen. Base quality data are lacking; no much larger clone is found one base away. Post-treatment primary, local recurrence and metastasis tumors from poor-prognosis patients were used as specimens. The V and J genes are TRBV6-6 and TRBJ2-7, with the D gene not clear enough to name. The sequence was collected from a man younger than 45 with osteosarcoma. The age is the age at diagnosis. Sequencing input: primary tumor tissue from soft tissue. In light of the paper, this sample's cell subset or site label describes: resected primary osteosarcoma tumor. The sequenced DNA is TGTGCCAGCAGTTACGGGTTGGGCGAGCAGTACTTC. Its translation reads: CASSYGLGEQYF.